One and the same sample provided the 9 T cell receptor beta chains below, sequenced in a study of blood T cell repertoires in COVID-19. TCRdb's table, derived via immunoSEQ multiplex PCR, lists solely in-frame clones and lacks some. Of 310,000 or so clones listed, 90% were seen once; the top ten hold around 1.1%. The sample comprised PBMCs or T cells enriched from blood (not recorded which). The receptors derive from a woman in her 30s who had recovered from COVID-19.

The J gene is TRBJ1-4, the V gene TRBV4-1; D is ambiguous. The ends were cut back, 6 bases at V and 7 bases at J, with 27 bases in the middle. CDR3 size: 18 residues. Germline V gene data show CDR1 as MGHRA and CDR2 as YSYEKL. The CDR3 nucleotides are TGCGCCAGCAGTCGGGAGCACCGGGGTTTACGAAGTGGTGAAAAACTGTTTTTT. Translation: CASSREHRGLRSGEKLFF.

CDR3 sequence: CASSLTGDYEQYF. The CDR3 bases are TGTGCCAGCAGCTTGACGGGAGACTACGAGCAGTACTTC. The chain couples TRBV7-3 to TRBJ2-7, with D possibly matching TRBD2 (6 bases). This CDR3 has 13 residues. V was shortened by 3 bases and J by 3 bases, with 9 bases between the two germline ends. Per germline, CDR1 SGHTA and CDR2 FQGTGA.

A single count supports this clone. This chain links TRBV24-1 with TRBJ2-7; TRBD1 aligns across 9 bases. Germline CDR1 is KGHDR and CDR2 is SFDVKD. V dropped 7 bases and J dropped 3; count of bases not matched to a gene: 9. The CDR3 covers 15 residues. In DNA, the CDR3 is TGTGCCACCAGCCAGACAGGGGGGAATATCTACGAGCAGTACTTC. The encoded protein is CATSQTGGNIYEQYF.

J is TRBJ1-5 and V is TRBV6-2 or TRBV6-3; D remains unclear. CDR1 and CDR2 (germline): MNHEY, SVGEGT. Between the trimmed V and J ends, which lost 0 bases and 0 bases, there was a span of 12 bases. The CDR3 loop spans 17 amino acids. As DNA, the CDR3 is TGTGCCAGCAGTTACTCAGGCGGAGACTATAGCAATCAGCCCCAGCATTTT. Its protein product is CASSYSGGDYSNQPQHF.

V usage is TRBV19 and J usage is TRBJ1-5, with 7 bases identical to TRBD1. Germline V gene lookup returns CDR1 LNHDA and CDR2 SQIVND (reference sequence). This CDR3 has 14 residues. The V segment lost 3 bases and the J segment 5 bases; nucleotides outside the gene matches: 4. CDR3 nucleotides: TGTGCCAGTAGTATGGGACAGCTCGATCAGCCCCAGCATTTT. Encoded protein: CASSMGQLDQPQHF.

The chain uses TRBV9 and TRBJ1-1; D remains unclear. Between the trimmed V and J ends, which lost 1 base and 5 bases, there was a span of 12 bases. Germline V gene lookup returns CDR1 SGDLS and CDR2 YYNGEE. The CDR3 length is 14 residues. The CDR3 DNA follows: TGTGCCAGCAGCGTATCCTATCGGGTTACTGAAGCTTTCTTT. Its protein product is CASSVSYRVTEAFF.

The V call is TRBV14, the J call TRBJ2-3; D not certain. CDR1 and CDR2 (germline): SGHDN, FVKESK. The V end lost 2 bases, the J end lost 2 bases, and 11 bases lay between the germline ends. The CDR3 has 15 residues. The CDR3 bases are TGTGCCAGCAGCCAACTGGGCTCACCCACAGATACGCAGTATTTT. Translation gives CASSQLGSPTDTQYF.

V is TRBV28 and J is TRBJ1-1; D might be TRBD1 (5 bases). The CDR3 is made up of 16 amino acids. Deletions cut 2 bases from V and 3 bases from J, with 16 bases between. Germline CDR1 and CDR2: MDHEN and SYDVKM. CDR3 DNA: TGTGCCAGCAGTTTAGAGGCAGGGATTGTGGACACTGAAGCTTTCTTT. It codes for CASSLEAGIVDTEAFF.

This chain uses TRBV14 with TRBJ2-5, with 11 nucleotides matching TRBD2. Trimming at V came to 3 bases and at J to 7 bases, leaving 10 bases not matched to a gene. This CDR3 is built from 16 residues. Germline V CDR1 and CDR2: SGHDN, FVKESK. The chain's CDR3 is CASSHRTSGFLGTQYF. The CDR3 coding sequence is TGTGCCAGCAGCCACCGGACTAGCGGGTTCTTGGGGACCCAGTACTTC. Full variable domain (missing parts from reference TRBV14 and TRBJ2-5): EAGVTQFPSHSVIEKGQTVTLRCDPISGHDNLYWYRRVMGKEIKFLLHFVKESKQDESGMPNNRFLAERTGGTYSTLKVQPAELEDSGVYFCASSHRTSGFLGTQYFGPGTRLLVL.